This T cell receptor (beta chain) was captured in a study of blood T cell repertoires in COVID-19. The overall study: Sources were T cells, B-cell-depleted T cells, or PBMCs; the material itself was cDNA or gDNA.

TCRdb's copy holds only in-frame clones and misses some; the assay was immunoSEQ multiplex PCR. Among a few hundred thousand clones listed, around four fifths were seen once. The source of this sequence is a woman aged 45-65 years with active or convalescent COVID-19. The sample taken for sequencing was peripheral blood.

Written as DNA, the CDR3 is TGTGCCAGCAGCCGGGACAGGTCAGGAAAACTGTTTTTT. Translating gives CASSRDRSGKLFF. The chain joins TRBV7-8 to TRBJ1-4; the match to TRBD1 covers 8 bases. J gave up 10 bases and V 5 bases, and 6 bases lay outside the gene matches. Germline V lookup: CDR1 SGHVS, CDR2 FQNEAQ. The CDR3 contains 13 residues.